This T cell receptor (beta chain) comes out of a study of tumor T cells in aggressive B-cell lymphoma. Germline lookup yields CDR1 MNHEY and CDR2 SMNVEV (reference sequence). The CDR3 extends over 15 amino acids. V was pared by 5 bases and J by 7 bases, with 17 bases between. Libraries were prepared by immunoSEQ multiplex PCR; TCRdb keeps only in-frame clonotypes and omits some of them. The sample has hundreds of clones, 86% seen once; the top ten hold less than 10%. V usage is TRBV27 and J usage is TRBJ1-4, with TRBD1 as a possible D gene (5 bases). Sequences were obtained from tumor tissue. This TCR was sampled from an adult with diffuse large B cell lymphoma. The CDR3: CASSPGTRGAEKLFF. For the CDR3, the DNA is TGTGCCAGCAGTCCCGGGACTCGTGGGGCTGAAAAACTGTTTTTT.